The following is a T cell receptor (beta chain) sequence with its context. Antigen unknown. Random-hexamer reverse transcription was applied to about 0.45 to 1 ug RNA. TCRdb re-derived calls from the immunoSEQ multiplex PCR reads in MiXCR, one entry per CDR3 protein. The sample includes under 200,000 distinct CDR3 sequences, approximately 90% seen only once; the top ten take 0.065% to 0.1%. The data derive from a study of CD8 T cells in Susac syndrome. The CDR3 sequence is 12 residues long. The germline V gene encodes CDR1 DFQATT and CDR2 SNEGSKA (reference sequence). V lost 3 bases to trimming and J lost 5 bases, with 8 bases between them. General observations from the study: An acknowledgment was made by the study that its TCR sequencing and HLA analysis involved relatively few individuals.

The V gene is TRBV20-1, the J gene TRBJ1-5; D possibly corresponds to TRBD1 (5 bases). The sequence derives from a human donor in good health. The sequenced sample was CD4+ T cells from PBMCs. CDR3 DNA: TGCAGTGCTAGGGACACGGATCAGCCCCAGCATTTT. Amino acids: CSARDTDQPQHF.